The 20 T cell receptor beta chains listed next were all sequenced from one sample in a study of blood T cell repertoires in COVID-19. The assay was immunoSEQ multiplex PCR, and TCRdb's table has in-frame clones only and misses some. The sample has 120,000 or so clones, around 87% seen once. The sequencing sample was made of peripheral blood. These receptors were obtained from a man in his forties or fifties with acute or convalescent COVID-19.

This sequence joins TRBV12-3 or TRBV12-4 and TRBJ2-7; no clear D gene. The CDR3 loop spans 11 amino acids. V lost 3 bases and J lost 3, with 3 bases in between. The CDR3 protein is CASSFYYEQYF. Here the CDR3 DNA reads TGTGCCAGCAGTTTTTACTACGAGCAGTACTTC.

The chain joins TRBV12-1 to TRBJ2-7; the table gives TRBD1 as D, unverified against the DNA. TRBV12-1 is a recognized pseudogene. The CDR3 consists of 16 residues. The CDR3 coding sequence is TGTGCCAGCAGCCCTTCCCGGACAGAGGGGATCTACGAGCAGTACTTC. Translated: CASSPSRTEGIYEQYF.

The chain carries TRBV2 and TRBJ1-5; TRBD1 matches at 10 bases. The CDR3 covers 14 residues. V dropped 8 bases and J dropped 5; count of bases not matched to a gene: 6. Germline CDR1 is SNHLY and CDR2 is FYNNEI. The CDR3 loop reads CASDMTGGDQPQHF. CDR3 coding DNA: TGTGCCAGCGATATGACAGGGGGCGATCAGCCCCAGCATTTT.

The V gene is TRBV7-9, the J gene TRBJ1-4, with a weak D call TRBD1 (5 bases). The germline CDR1 and CDR2 sequences are SEHNR and FQNEAQ (reference sequence). Trimming shortened V by 3 bases and J by 3 bases, and 8 bases separated the two germline ends. The CDR3 runs 14 residues. Here the CDR3 reads CASSFDRPNEKLFF. The CDR3 coding sequence is TGTGCCAGCAGCTTTGACAGACCTAATGAAAAACTGTTTTTT.

The chain has TRBV12-5 and TRBJ1-2; D possibly corresponds to TRBD1 (6 bases). This CDR3 is built from 13 residues. The V gene lost 2 bases and the J gene lost 8 bases, with 12 bases spanning the gap. CDR1 is LGHNT, CDR2 FRNRAP, per germline. As DNA, the CDR3 is TGTGCTAGTGGTTTGCCAGGGGCAAGAGGCTACACCTTC. Residues: CASGLPGARGYTF. Complete variable domain (other parts from reference TRBV12-5 and TRBJ1-2): DARVTQTPRHKVTEMGQEVTMRCQPILGHNTVFWYRQTMMQGLELLAYFRNRAPLDDSGMPKDRFSAEMPDATLATLKIQPSEPRDSAVYFCASGLPGARGYTFGSGTRLTVV.

This chain connects TRBV5-1 to TRBJ2-1; 9 bases are shared with TRBD2. The CDR3 totals 15 residues. J was trimmed by 7 bases and V by 0 bases; bases with no gene match: 5. The V gene's germline CDR1 is SGHRS and CDR2 YFSETQ. In nucleotides, the CDR3 is TGCGCCAGCAGCTTGGGTGGTAGCGGGAGTAATGAGCAGTTCTTC. It codes for CASSLGGSGSNEQFF.

The V and J genes are TRBV11-3 and TRBJ2-7; the D gene is possibly TRBD2 (6 bases). V gave up 3 bases and J gave up 1 base, with 13 bases separating them. The CDR3 spans 15 residues. Germline V gives CDR1 SGHNT, CDR2 YENEEA. CDR3 DNA: TGTGCCAGCAGCTTCGGGGGAGGCTTATCCTACGAGCAGTACTTC. Its protein product is CASSFGGGLSYEQYF.

The gene calls are TRBV15 and TRBJ1-5; D is uncertain. Germline assignment: CDR1 LNHNV and CDR2 YYDKDF (reference sequence). The CDR3 is 15 amino acids. Trimming left V 4 bases short and J 2 bases short, with 12 bases between. The CDR3 protein is CATSNGRGGNQPQHF. DNA of the CDR3: TGTGCCACCAGCAACGGACGGGGTGGCAATCAGCCCCAGCATTTT. Full variable domain (remainder filled in from reference TRBV15 and TRBJ1-5): DAMVIQNPRYQVTQFGKPVTLSCSQTLNHNVMYWYQQKSSQAPKLLFHYYDKDFNNEADTPDNFQSRRPNTSFCFLDIRSPGLGDTAMYLCATSNGRGGNQPQHFGDGTRLSIL.

This clone appeared once. The V gene is TRBV19, the J gene TRBJ1-2; 11 bases fit TRBD1. J gave up 13 bases and V 4 bases, and 8 bases lay outside the gene matches. The CDR3 length is 13 residues. Germline-derived CDR1 and CDR2 are LNHDA and SQIVND (reference sequence). The CDR3 spells CASSRTGGEAATF. CDR3 bases: TGTGCCAGTAGTAGGACAGGGGGCGAGGCCGCCACCTTC.

The V gene is TRBV6-5, the J gene TRBJ1-3; possibly TRBD1 for D (6 bases). The germline gives CDR1 MNHEY, CDR2 SVGAGI. Trimming left V 6 bases short and J 8 bases short, with 14 bases between. This CDR3 region has 13 residues. The CDR3 here is CASSTGNRHTIYF. Written as DNA, the CDR3 is TGTGCCAGCAGCACAGGGAATCGACACACCATATATTTT.

The rearrangement joins TRBV19 to TRBJ2-2; 9 bases map to TRBD2. Trimming cost V 4 bases and J 4 bases; bases outside gene matches: 13. Germline V CDR1 and CDR2: LNHDA, SQIVND (reference sequence). The CDR3 is 18 amino acids. This CDR3 is CASSKGRVAGAGTGELFF. The CDR3 nucleotides read TGTGCCAGTAGTAAAGGGAGGGTAGCGGGAGCGGGCACCGGGGAGCTGTTTTTT.

The chain is built from TRBV11-3 and TRBJ2-7; 10 bases agree with TRBD2. CDR1 SGHNT and CDR2 YENEEA come from the germline V gene. Trimming took 5 bases from V and 2 from J; bases not matched to a gene: 9. This CDR3 has 16 amino acids. The CDR3 here is CASSPQGLADAYEQYF. CDR3 coding DNA: TGTGCCAGCAGCCCCCAAGGACTAGCGGACGCCTACGAGCAGTACTTC. Using reference TRBV11-3 and TRBJ2-7 for the parts outside the CDR3, the full variable domain is EAGVVQSPRYKIIEKKQPVAFWCNPISGHNTLYWYLQNLGQGPELLIRYENEEAVDDSQLPKDRFSAERLKGVDSTLKIQPAELGDSAVYLCASSPQGLADAYEQYFGPGTRLTVT.

V usage is TRBV7-9 and J usage is TRBJ1-3, with unresolved D. Between the trimmed V and J ends, which lost 5 bases and 0 bases, there was a span of 14 bases. The germline V gene has CDR1 SEHNR and CDR2 FQNEAQ (reference sequence). The CDR3 extends over 16 amino acids. Here the CDR3 reads CASSDTGILSGNTIYF. CDR3 DNA: TGTGCCAGCAGCGACACCGGGATACTCTCTGGAAACACCATATATTTT.

The J gene is TRBJ2-1, the V gene TRBV27; D perhaps matches TRBD2 (5 bases). The ends were cut back, 0 bases at V and 6 bases at J, with 6 bases in the middle. This CDR3 is 13 amino acids long. Germline loops: CDR1 MNHEY, CDR2 SMNVEV (reference sequence). This CDR3 is CASSLSGINEQFF. CDR3 nucleotide sequence: TGTGCCAGCAGTTTATCCGGGATCAATGAGCAGTTCTTC.

The chain carries TRBV11-2 and TRBJ1-3; 7 bases agree with TRBD1. V shed 5 bases, J shed 0 bases, and the junction held 7 bases outside the gene matches. This CDR3 spans 16 amino acids. CDR1 and CDR2 from the germline V gene are SGHAT and FQNNGV. In DNA form, the CDR3 reads TGTGCCAGCAGCGGTCGGGACAGCGGCTCTGGAAACACCATATATTTT. Protein product: CASSGRDSGSGNTIYF.

CDR3 bases: TGTGCCAGCAGTTTAACTTACACCGGGGAGCTGTTTTTT. It translates to CASSLTYTGELFF. The chain combines TRBV27 with TRBJ2-2; no definite D call. V lost 2 bases, J lost 3 bases, and 4 bases lay in between. This CDR3 is 13 amino acids long. Germline CDR1 is MNHEY and CDR2 is SMNVEV (reference sequence).

V gene TRBV7-2 combines with J gene TRBJ2-3, with a tentative D call TRBD1 (6 bases). The germline CDR1 and CDR2 sequences are SGHTA and FQGNSA. This CDR3 is 15 amino acids long. The V end lost 4 bases, the J end lost 1 base, and 12 bases lay between the germline ends. The CDR3 sequence: CASSSQGYGTDTQYF. The CDR3, as DNA: TGTGCCAGCAGCTCACAGGGTTATGGCACAGATACGCAGTATTTT.

In this sample, this clone turned up once. The J gene is TRBJ2-5, the V gene TRBV2; D remains ambiguous. Trimming took off 4 bases at V and 2 bases at J, with 8 bases between the two ends. The CDR3 contains 13 residues. Germline CDR1 is SNHLY and CDR2 is FYNNEI. The CDR3 coding sequence is TGTGCCAGCAGTGCCCACAGACAAGAGACCCAGTACTTC. Translation: CASSAHRQETQYF.

The V and J genes are TRBV5-4 and TRBJ2-7; 7 bases line up with TRBD2. J was trimmed by 0 bases and V by 4 bases; bases with no gene match: 7. The germline CDR1 and CDR2 sequences are SGHNT and YYREEE (reference sequence). The CDR3 runs to 15 residues. CDR3 amino acids: CASSPGEGTSYEQYF. CDR3 nucleotide sequence: TGTGCCAGCAGCCCCGGGGAGGGAACCTCCTACGAGCAGTACTTC.

This chain uses TRBV6-5 with TRBJ2-1, with TRBD1 matching 10 bases. Germline-derived CDR1 and CDR2 are MNHEY and SVGAGI. This CDR3 has 15 residues. V gave up 6 bases and J gave up 3 bases; unmatched junction bases: 5. The chain's CDR3 is CASRNRDRGYNEQFF. The CDR3 DNA sequence: TGTGCCAGCAGAAACCGGGACAGGGGCTACAATGAGCAGTTCTTC.